Given below is one TCR beta chain in context. Two negative PCRs, clearance, or symptom resolution characterized the recovered Cohort 3 donors. Original analysis: From reference gene primer amplification, estimates of nucleated cell counts were derived. The protocol was immunoSEQ multiplex PCR, while the TCRdb copy is restricted to in-frame clones and leaves out a portion. V and J calls and clone size are copied from that table; D and trimming were computed from the DNA. The sample contains hundreds of thousands of clones, approximately 90% of which appear only once. Germline V gene sequence: CDR1 MDHEN, CDR2 SYDVKM. CDR3 size: 14 residues. V was shortened by 10 bases and J by 2 bases, with 15 bases between the two germline ends. This specimen belongs to a study of blood T cell repertoires in COVID-19. Study background: Acute and convalescent COVID-19 specimens originated in the United States, Italy and Spain. The cDNA or gDNA used as material had been derived from T cells, B-cell-depleted T cells, or PBMCs.

The specimen was PBMCs or T cells enriched from blood (not recorded which). This TCR came from a man aged 30 to 39 who had recovered from COVID-19. The chain uses TRBV28 and TRBJ1-5; no firm D call. This CDR3 is CATMREGGNQPQHF. The CDR3 DNA sequence: TGTGCCACCATGCGGGAGGGTGGCAATCAGCCCCAGCATTTT.